These 7 T cell receptor beta chains originate from one sample sequenced in a study of blood T cell repertoires in COVID-19. Assay: immunoSEQ multiplex PCR; the TCRdb copy retains only in-frame clones and omits some. Among 200,000 to 300,000 clones listed, roughly 90% were seen once. The sample comprised PBMCs or T cells enriched from blood (not recorded which). Every receptor here comes from a woman aged 30 to 39 who had recovered from COVID-19.

The chain has TRBV9 and TRBJ1-3; 7 bases line up with TRBD1. Losses at the gene ends were 2 bases for V and 2 bases for J; bases not matched to a gene: 4. This CDR3 is built from 15 residues. Germline values: CDR1 SGDLS, CDR2 YYNGEE. This CDR3 reads CASSVETGTGNTIYF. The CDR3 DNA follows: TGTGCCAGCAGCGTCGAGACAGGGACTGGAAACACCATATATTTT.

The J gene is TRBJ1-5, the V gene TRBV18; a possible D gene is TRBD1 (5 bases). Trimming shortened V by 6 bases and J by 2 bases, and 20 bases separated the two germline ends. CDR1 KGHSH and CDR2 LQKENI come from the germline V gene. This CDR3 spans 17 amino acids. This CDR3 is CASSQNFGAIGNQPQHF. CDR3 nucleotides: TGTGCCAGCTCTCAAAATTTTGGGGCGATCGGCAATCAGCCCCAGCATTTT.

This chain links TRBV28 with TRBJ2-1, with TRBD2 matching over 9 bases. The germline gives CDR1 MDHEN, CDR2 SYDVKM. This CDR3 has 13 amino acids. The trim removed 6 bases at V and 4 bases at J, leaving 1 base unmatched. CDR3 nucleotide sequence: TGTGCCAGCAGGCTAGCGGGATACAATGAGCAGTTCTTC. Residues: CASRLAGYNEQFF.

CDR3 sequence (DNA): TGTGCCAGCAGGCTAGCGGCTTACAATGAGCAGTTCTTC. Amino acids: CASRLAAYNEQFF. V is TRBV27 and J is TRBJ2-1; 7 bases fit TRBD2. CDR1 and CDR2 from the germline V gene are MNHEY and SMNVEV (reference sequence). Trimming cost V 6 bases and J 4 bases; bases outside gene matches: 3. The CDR3 consists of 13 residues.

The rearrangement uses TRBV4-3 and TRBJ1-2, with D possibly being TRBD1 (5 bases). CDR1 LGHNA and CDR2 YSLEER come from the germline V gene. Trimming pared 1 base from V and 4 bases from J, leaving 7 bases between. The CDR3 loop spans 13 amino acids. Here the CDR3 reads CASSQARGYGYTF. The CDR3 DNA follows: TGCGCCAGCAGCCAAGCTAGGGGCTATGGCTACACCTTC.

The J gene is TRBJ2-7, the V gene TRBV6-5; 11 nucleotides line up with TRBD2. The CDR3 contains 15 residues. The germline V gene encodes CDR1 MNHEY and CDR2 SVGAGI. J gave up 4 bases and V 2 bases, and 4 bases lay outside the gene matches. Here the CDR3 DNA reads TGTGCCAGCAGTTACGTACTAGCGGGAGCTTACGAGCAGTACTTC. Its protein product is CASSYVLAGAYEQYF.

The rearrangement uses TRBV28 and TRBJ2-7; 8 positions match TRBD1. Germline V gene lookup returns CDR1 MDHEN and CDR2 SYDVKM. J was trimmed by 4 bases and V by 5 bases; bases with no gene match: 10. The CDR3 is made up of 15 amino acids. CDR3 loop: CASSDTGGISYEQYF. CDR3 DNA: TGTGCCAGCAGTGATACAGGGGGAATATCGTACGAGCAGTACTTC.